Detailed here is one T cell receptor (beta chain). Its antigen remains unknown. This sample is drawn from a study of cytomegalovirus exposure and HLA in healthy donors. Looking at the study overall: The use of the same platform for the 90 to 150 validation repertoires and the roughly 700 first-cohort repertoires was reported by a later analysis.

The assay was immunoSEQ multiplex PCR, and TCRdb's table has in-frame clones only and misses some. This table has some 54,000 clones, around 90% appearing once. The study, taken as a whole, reports: Most TCR sequences were rare, but some public TCRs occurred in many donors. Some TCR beta chains (more than 150 of them) were listed as cytomegalovirus-associated.

Germline assignment: CDR1 SGHRS and CDR2 YFSETQ. CDR3 length: 14 amino acids. Trimming removed 1 base from V and 6 bases from J, with 10 bases in between. Sequenced material: PBMCs. The receptor was derived from a man aged 18 to 30 in good health and CMV-seronegative. The chain carries TRBV5-1 and TRBJ1-4, with D hard to call. CDR3 protein: CASSLYSSDEKLFF. The DNA for the CDR3 is TGCGCCAGCAGCTTGTACAGCTCGGATGAAAAACTGTTTTTT.